This paragraph covers one TCR beta chain sequence. The target antigen is unknown. CDR1 LNHDA and CDR2 SQIVND come from the germline V gene (reference sequence). The CDR3 sequence is 15 residues long. V was clipped by 7 bases and J by 8 bases, with 23 bases between them. These data originate in a study of T cell responses to AZD1222 COVID-19 vaccine. Study results and limitations: With dominance at 160-218 and 743-854, vaccine-associated CD4 TCRs spanned spike.

Clones were sequenced by immunoSEQ multiplex PCR, and TCRdb holds only the in-frame ones, with some missing. The sample holds 150,000 to 200,000 clones; around 92% are singletons and the top ten take more than 9%. The origin of this receptor is an adult in good health. The material sequenced was peripheral blood, taken on day 0 of AZD1222 vaccination. V is TRBV19 and J is TRBJ1-2; D is unresolved. The CDR3 region has the DNA TGTGCCAGTATAAATACAAGAGCTAGGGAGTTGGGCTACACCTTC. Protein sequence: CASINTRARELGYTF.